This T cell receptor beta chain was profiled in a study of blood T cell repertoires in COVID-19. The junction had 12 bases not matched to a gene; V was cut back by 7 bases and J by 5 bases. The CDR3 is 15 amino acids. Germline lookup yields CDR1 MNHEY and CDR2 SVGAGI. The data were produced by immunoSEQ multiplex PCR, yet TCRdb's version contains in-frame clones alone and is incomplete. The table has some 17,000 clones, around 77% seen once; the top ten hold 16%. Only one count was recorded for this clone. This receptor was identified in a man aged 65 to 85 with COVID-19, enrolled during active disease. V and J are TRBV6-5 and TRBJ2-7, with 9 positions matching TRBD1. Sample: peripheral blood. The CDR3 sequence: CASTLRGQGSHEQYF. The DNA for the CDR3 is TGTGCCAGCACTTTAAGGGGACAGGGTTCCCACGAGCAGTACTTC.